This T cell receptor (beta chain) was profiled in a study of T cell repertoires in cytomegalovirus infection. Overall study context: Public TCR beta signatures were indicative of both CMV infection and a matching HLA type.

Study-level findings and limits: The study identified carriers of CMV plus the relevant HLA from cumulative public TCR beta family frequency. Clonotype analysis showed dominance of the ex vivo response by HLA-C-restricted CMV-specific TCR beta clonotypes.

A single record per CDR3 protein comes from TCRdb applying MiXCR to the reads. The sample has 640,000 or so distinct CDR3 sequences, about 33% seen once. As to this clonotype: Its target is unknown.

The CDR3 has 17 residues. Germline lookup yields CDR1 SGHVT and CDR2 SQSDAQ. V shed 0 bases and J shed 6 bases, with 18 bases lying between them. The origin of this receptor is a human donor in good health (CMV status not recorded). Some clones in this sample may be carry-over from other donors' samples. The chain is built from TRBV7-4 and TRBJ2-4; D remains unclear. Here the sequenced sample was cultured PBMCs, taken from culture after CMV antigen stimulation. CDR3: CASSLATQLKWGNIQYF. CDR3 bases: TGTGCCAGCAGCTTAGCGACTCAGCTGAAGTGGGGAAACATTCAGTACTTC.